This entry lists 19 T cell receptor beta chains sequenced from one sample in a study of shared clonotypes between healthy human individuals. It was CD45RO-negative cells, positively selected for CCR7, that made up naive CD8 cells, with terminally differentiated effector memory CD45RA+ cells excluded. The data were produced by immunoSEQ multiplex PCR, yet TCRdb's version contains in-frame clones alone and is incomplete. Among 500,000 to 700,000 clones, 85% to 95% were seen once, and the ten largest hold over 0.1%. Sequencing used naive CD8+ T cells sorted from blood. The origin of the receptors is a woman in her 30s in good health.

V is TRBV2 and J is TRBJ2-1; 8 nucleotides match TRBD2. CDR3 size: 15 residues. V trimming: 6 bases; J trimming: 0 bases; junction bases outside the gene matches: 4. Germline values: CDR1 SNHLY, CDR2 FYNNEI. CDR3 nucleotide sequence: TGTGCCAGCAGACAGAGCGGGAGCTCCTACAATGAGCAGTTCTTC. Its translation: CASRQSGSSYNEQFF.

The J gene is TRBJ2-1, the V gene TRBV7-3, with 13 positions matching TRBD2. From germline, CDR1 is SGHTA and CDR2 FQGTGA. This CDR3 spans 16 amino acids. V lost 4 bases to trimming and J lost 5 bases; unmatched junction nucleotides: 5. The chain's CDR3 is CASSSRLAGGHNEQFF. Here the CDR3 DNA reads TGTGCCAGCAGCTCCAGACTAGCGGGAGGTCACAATGAGCAGTTCTTC.

The gene calls are TRBV7-6 and TRBJ2-5, with unresolved D. Germline V lookup: CDR1 SGHVS, CDR2 FNYEAQ. The CDR3 covers 11 residues. Trimming cost V 5 bases and J 14 bases, with 15 bases left between them. Here the CDR3 reads CASSQYGEYYF. CDR3 nucleotide sequence: TGTGCCAGCAGCCAATACGGCGAATATTACTTC.

DNA for the CDR3: TGCGCCAGCAGCCAAGCGGGACAGGGGTTAGCAGATACGCAGTATTTT. Protein: CASSQAGQGLADTQYF. The rearrangement uses TRBV4-1 and TRBJ2-3; 10 bases are shared with TRBD1. With V trimmed by 1 base and J by 4 bases, 5 bases remained unmatched. CDR3 length equals 16 residues. Germline CDR1 and CDR2: MGHRA and YSYEKL.

V and J are TRBV7-6 and TRBJ2-2; 15 bases line up with TRBD2. The CDR3 covers 17 residues. With V trimmed by 3 bases and J by 1 base, 0 bases remained unmatched. Per the germline V gene, CDR1 is SGHVS and CDR2 is FNYEAQ. Here the CDR3 DNA reads TGTGCCAGCAGCTTGGGACTAGCGGGAGGGAACACCGGGGAGCTGTTTTTT. Protein: CASSLGLAGGNTGELFF.

DNA of the CDR3: TGTGCCAGTCTCAGCGGGGATGCCTACAATGAGCAGTTCTTC. Translated: CASLSGDAYNEQFF. V and J are TRBV19 and TRBJ2-1; TRBD2 agrees at 7 bases. There are 14 residues in the CDR3. The germline V gene encodes CDR1 LNHDA and CDR2 SQIVND (reference sequence). V lost 8 bases, J lost 2 bases, and 6 bases stayed unmatched.

This chain links TRBV4-1 with TRBJ2-7; D may be TRBD2 (6 bases). Germline loops: CDR1 MGHRA, CDR2 YSYEKL. CDR3 length equals 12 residues. The V end was cut by 2 bases, the J end by 11 bases, with 13 bases between. This CDR3 is CASSQSGEVKYF. CDR3 in DNA: TGCGCCAGCAGCCAATCGGGGGAGGTAAAGTACTTC.

This chain joins TRBV28 and TRBJ2-5; a weak D match, TRBD2 (6 bases). Trimming stripped 2 bases from V and 2 bases from J, with 21 bases between. The CDR3 loop spans 18 amino acids. The germline CDR1 and CDR2 sequences are MDHEN and SYDVKM. The CDR3 DNA follows: TGTGCCAGCAGTTTAGAGTTGTCGGAGGGACGGGCTCAAGAGACCCAGTACTTC. This gives the protein CASSLELSEGRAQETQYF.

J is TRBJ2-3 and V is TRBV19; D is unresolved. Germline-derived CDR1 and CDR2 are LNHDA and SQIVND (reference sequence). CDR3 length equals 14 residues. The germline V and J ends were trimmed by 4 bases and 5 bases, with 13 bases remaining between them. CDR3 bases: TGTGCCAGTAGTAGCTATCCATCGGTAGATACGCAGTATTTT. Its protein product is CASSSYPSVDTQYF.

The chain carries TRBV7-8 and TRBJ1-4; D is perhaps TRBD1 (5 bases). CDR1 is SGHVS and CDR2 is FQNEAQ in the germline V gene. V lost 5 bases and J 4 bases, leaving 11 bases between the germline ends. The CDR3 consists of 14 residues. This CDR3 reads CASSGGVDNEKLFF. In DNA form, the CDR3 reads TGTGCCAGCAGCGGGGGGGTGGATAATGAAAAACTGTTTTTT.

CDR3 protein: CASSVGQGYNSPLHF. Here the CDR3 DNA reads TGTGCCAGCAGCGTCGGACAGGGCTATAATTCACCCCTCCACTTT. This rearrangement joins TRBV9 to TRBJ1-6; 8 bases are shared with TRBD1. The J segment lost 3 bases and the V segment lost 2 bases, leaving 1 base of the junction unmatched. CDR3 length equals 15 residues. Looked up from germline, CDR1 is SGDLS and CDR2 is YYNGEE.

This sequence joins TRBV7-8 and TRBJ2-7, with D perhaps matching TRBD2 (5 bases). Trimming took 1 base from V and 5 from J, leaving 12 bases between them. Germline V gene sequence: CDR1 SGHVS, CDR2 FQNEAQ. This CDR3 contains 14 residues. The CDR3 DNA is TGTGCCAGCAGCTTAGTGTCAGGAGGCCACGAGCAGTACTTC. The encoded protein is CASSLVSGGHEQYF.

A remark on this clone: Other DNA sequences in this specimen translate into the identical CDR3. The DNA for the CDR3 is TGTGCCAGTAGTCCCGGGACAGGGCCCTACGAGCAGTACTTC. This gives the protein CASSPGTGPYEQYF. This chain uses TRBV19 with TRBJ2-7; 9 bases are shared with TRBD1. The CDR3 length is 14 residues. V dropped 5 bases and J dropped 2; count of bases not matched to a gene: 4. Germline V gene lookup returns CDR1 LNHDA and CDR2 SQIVND (reference sequence).

The table lists this clone with a count of one. The rearrangement uses TRBV28 and TRBJ2-7, with TRBD2 matching over 8 bases. Per the germline V gene, CDR1 is MDHEN and CDR2 is SYDVKM. V gave up 6 bases and J gave up 6 bases; unmatched junction bases: 13. There are 15 residues in the CDR3. The CDR3 region has the DNA TGTGCCAGCAGGCCCCCCGGGGGGGCGACGAGCGAGCAGTACTTC. It codes for CASRPPGGATSEQYF.

The CDR3, as DNA: TGTGCCAGGCAATTTCACTCCTACGAGCAGTACTTC. This encodes CARQFHSYEQYF. The J gene is TRBJ2-7, the V gene TRBV7-7; D gene unclear. CDR1 and CDR2 from the germline V gene are SSHAT and FNYEAQ (reference sequence). The CDR3 sequence is 12 residues long. Deletions cut 9 bases from V and 0 bases from J, with 9 bases between.

The chain has TRBV29-1 and TRBJ2-7; D is possibly TRBD2 (6 bases). V shed 1 base and J shed 4 bases, with 17 bases lying between them. Germline V gene data show CDR1 as SQVTM and CDR2 as ANQGSEA. The CDR3 has 15 amino acids. CDR3 region: CSVEGPAGTGYEQYF. The CDR3 DNA reads TGCAGCGTTGAAGGACCGGCAGGGACTGGGTACGAGCAGTACTTC.

This sequence joins TRBV5-1 and TRBJ1-2; D is perhaps TRBD1 (5 bases). Germline-derived CDR1 and CDR2 are SGHRS and YFSETQ. CDR3 length equals 14 residues. The ends were cut back, 0 bases at V and 6 bases at J, with 12 bases in the middle. Here the CDR3 reads CASSLAPAGNGYTF. The DNA for the CDR3 is TGCGCCAGCAGCTTGGCCCCTGCAGGGAATGGCTACACCTTC.

The chain joins TRBV5-4 to TRBJ2-1; D is uncertain. The CDR3 loop spans 13 amino acids. The V end was cut by 4 bases, the J end by 8 bases, with 13 bases between. The germline CDR1 and CDR2 sequences are SGHNT and YYREEE (reference sequence). CDR3 amino acids: CASSEDPRDEQFF. The CDR3 DNA reads as TGTGCCAGCAGCGAGGATCCACGGGATGAGCAGTTCTTC.

The rearrangement joins TRBV5-6 to TRBJ2-7, with D perhaps TRBD2 (5 bases). Germline V gene data show CDR1 as SGHDT and CDR2 as YYEEEE. V shed 6 bases and J shed 6 bases, with 13 bases lying between them. This CDR3 spans 12 amino acids. CDR3 loop: CASNLRASEQYF. As DNA, the CDR3 is TGTGCCAGCAATCTGAGGGCCTCCGAGCAGTACTTC. Together with reference TRBV5-6 and TRBJ2-7, the CDR3 gives the full variable domain: DAGVTQSPTHLIKTRGQQVTLRCSPKSGHDTVSWYQQALGQGPQFIFQYYEEEERQRGNFPDRFSGHQFPNYSSELNVNALLLGDSALYLCASNLRASEQYFGPGTRLTVT.